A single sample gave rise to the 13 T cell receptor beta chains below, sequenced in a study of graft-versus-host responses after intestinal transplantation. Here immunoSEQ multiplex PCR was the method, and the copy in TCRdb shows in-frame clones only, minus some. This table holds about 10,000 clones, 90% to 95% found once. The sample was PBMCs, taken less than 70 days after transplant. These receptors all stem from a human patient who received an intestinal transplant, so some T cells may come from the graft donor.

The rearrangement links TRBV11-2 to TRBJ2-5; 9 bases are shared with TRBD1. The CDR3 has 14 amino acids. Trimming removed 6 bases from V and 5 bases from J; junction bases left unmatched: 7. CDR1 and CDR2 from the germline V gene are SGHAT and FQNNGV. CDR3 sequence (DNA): TGTGCCAGCAGTCCACAGGGGGCTTGGGAGACCCAGTACTTC. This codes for CASSPQGAWETQYF.

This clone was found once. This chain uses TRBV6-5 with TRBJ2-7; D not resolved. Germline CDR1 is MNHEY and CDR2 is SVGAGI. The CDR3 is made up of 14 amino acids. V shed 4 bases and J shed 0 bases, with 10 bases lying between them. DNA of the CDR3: TGTGCCAGCAGTTTTACATTAAGCTCCTACGAGCAGTACTTC. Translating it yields CASSFTLSSYEQYF.

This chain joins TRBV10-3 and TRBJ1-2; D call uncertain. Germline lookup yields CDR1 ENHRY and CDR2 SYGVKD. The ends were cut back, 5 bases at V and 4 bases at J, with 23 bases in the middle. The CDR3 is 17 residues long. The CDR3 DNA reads TGTGCCATCAGTACTACGGGCCGTAGACGAAAGACCTATGGCTACACCTTC. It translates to CAISTTGRRRKTYGYTF.

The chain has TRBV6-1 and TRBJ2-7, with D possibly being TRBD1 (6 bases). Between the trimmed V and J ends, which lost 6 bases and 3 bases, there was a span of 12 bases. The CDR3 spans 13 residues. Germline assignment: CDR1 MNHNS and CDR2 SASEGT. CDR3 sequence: CASSVGTSYEQYF. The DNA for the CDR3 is TGTGCCAGCAGCGTCGGGACAAGCTACGAGCAGTACTTC.

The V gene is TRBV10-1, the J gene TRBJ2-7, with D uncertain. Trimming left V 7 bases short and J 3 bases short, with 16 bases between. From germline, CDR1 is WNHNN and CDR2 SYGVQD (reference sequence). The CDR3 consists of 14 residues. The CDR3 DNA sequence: TGCGCCAGCAAAGGCCCGAGGATTAGCTACGAGCAGTACTTC. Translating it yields CASKGPRISYEQYF.

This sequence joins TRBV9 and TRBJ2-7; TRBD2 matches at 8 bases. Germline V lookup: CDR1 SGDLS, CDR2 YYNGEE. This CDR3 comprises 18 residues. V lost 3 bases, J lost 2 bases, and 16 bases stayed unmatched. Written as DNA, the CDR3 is TGTGCCAGCAGCGGACCCTCGGCTAGCGGGTCGATGGCCTACGAGCAGTACTTC. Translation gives CASSGPSASGSMAYEQYF.

CDR3: CASYGWNYEQYF. The CDR3, as DNA: TGTGCCAGTTACGGGTGGAACTACGAGCAGTACTTC. The genes are TRBV28 and TRBJ2-7; D ambiguous. Germline CDR1 reads MDHEN; CDR2 reads SYDVKM. The CDR3 sequence is 12 residues long. Trimming removed 9 bases at V and 3 bases at J, with 12 bases between.

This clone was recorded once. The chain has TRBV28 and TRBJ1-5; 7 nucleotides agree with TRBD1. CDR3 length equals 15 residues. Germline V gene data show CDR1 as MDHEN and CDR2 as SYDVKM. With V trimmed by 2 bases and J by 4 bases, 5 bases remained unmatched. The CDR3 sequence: CASSLTGTENQPQHF. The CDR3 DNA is TGTGCCAGCAGTTTAACCGGGACAGAAAATCAGCCCCAGCATTTT. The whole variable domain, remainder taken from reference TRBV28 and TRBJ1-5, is DVKVTQSSRYLVKRTGEKVFLECVQDMDHENMFWYRQDPGLGLRLIYFSYDVKMKEKGDIPEGYSVSREKKERFSLILESASTNQTSMYLCASSLTGTENQPQHFGDGTRLSIL.

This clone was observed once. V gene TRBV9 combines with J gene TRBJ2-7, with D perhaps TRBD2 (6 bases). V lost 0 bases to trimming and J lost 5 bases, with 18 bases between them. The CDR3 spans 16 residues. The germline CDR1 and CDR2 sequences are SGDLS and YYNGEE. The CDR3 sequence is CASSVEAGWPGDEQYF. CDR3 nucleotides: TGTGCCAGCAGCGTAGAGGCGGGATGGCCCGGGGACGAGCAGTACTTC.

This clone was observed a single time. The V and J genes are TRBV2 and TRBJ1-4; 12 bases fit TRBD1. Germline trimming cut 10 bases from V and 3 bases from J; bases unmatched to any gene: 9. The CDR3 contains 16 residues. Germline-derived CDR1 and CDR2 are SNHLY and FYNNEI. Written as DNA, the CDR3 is TGTGCCAACCGCGGGACAGGGGGCCCAGCTAATGAAAAACTGTTTTTT. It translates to CANRGTGGPANEKLFF.

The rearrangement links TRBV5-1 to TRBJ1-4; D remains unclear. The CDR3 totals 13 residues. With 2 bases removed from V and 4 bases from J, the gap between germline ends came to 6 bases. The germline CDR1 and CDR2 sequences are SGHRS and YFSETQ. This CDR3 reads CASSLRLNEKLFF. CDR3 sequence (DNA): TGCGCCAGCAGCTTAAGGCTTAATGAAAAACTGTTTTTT.

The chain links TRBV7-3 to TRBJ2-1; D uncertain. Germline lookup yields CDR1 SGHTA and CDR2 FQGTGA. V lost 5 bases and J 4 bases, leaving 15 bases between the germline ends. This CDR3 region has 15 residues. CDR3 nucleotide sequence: TGTGCCAGCAGCCCCTACGTTGAGAGGTACAATGAGCAGTTCTTC. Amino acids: CASSPYVERYNEQFF.

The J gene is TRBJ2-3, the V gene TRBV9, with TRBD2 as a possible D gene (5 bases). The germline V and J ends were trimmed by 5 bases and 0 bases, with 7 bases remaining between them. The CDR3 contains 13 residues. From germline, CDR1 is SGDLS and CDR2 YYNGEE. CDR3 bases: TGTGCCAGCAGGAGGGTGAGCACAGATACGCAGTATTTT. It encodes CASRRVSTDTQYF.